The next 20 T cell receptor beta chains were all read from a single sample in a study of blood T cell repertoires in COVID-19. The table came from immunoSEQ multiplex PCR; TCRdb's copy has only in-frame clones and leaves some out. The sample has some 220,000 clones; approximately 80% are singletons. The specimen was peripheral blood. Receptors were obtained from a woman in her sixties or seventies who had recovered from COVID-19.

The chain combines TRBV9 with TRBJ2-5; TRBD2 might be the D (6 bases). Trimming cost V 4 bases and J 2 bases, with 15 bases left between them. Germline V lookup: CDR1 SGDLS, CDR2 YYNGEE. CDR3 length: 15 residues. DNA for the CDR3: TGTGCCAGCAGCCTTGTGGGGGGATCTCAAGAGACCCAGTACTTC. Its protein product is CASSLVGGSQETQYF.

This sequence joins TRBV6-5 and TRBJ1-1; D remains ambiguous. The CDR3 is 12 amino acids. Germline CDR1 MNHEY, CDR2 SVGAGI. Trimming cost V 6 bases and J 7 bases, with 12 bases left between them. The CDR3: CASRSPLSEAFF. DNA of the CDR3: TGTGCCAGCAGATCGCCCCTCAGTGAAGCTTTCTTT.

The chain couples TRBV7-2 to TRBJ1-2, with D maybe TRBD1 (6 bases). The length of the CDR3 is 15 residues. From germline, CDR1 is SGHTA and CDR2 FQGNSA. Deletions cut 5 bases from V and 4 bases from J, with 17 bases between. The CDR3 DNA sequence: TGTGCCAGCAGCCCGACGTACAGGGAGGGCTATGGCTACACCTTC. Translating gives CASSPTYREGYGYTF.

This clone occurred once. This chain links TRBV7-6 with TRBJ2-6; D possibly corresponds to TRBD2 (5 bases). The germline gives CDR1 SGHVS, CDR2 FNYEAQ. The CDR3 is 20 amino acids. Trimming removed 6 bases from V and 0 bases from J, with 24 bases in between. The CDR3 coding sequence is TGTGCCAGCAGGCTAAACAGTACCCCACGGCGGGTCTCTGGGGCCAACGTCCTGACTTTC. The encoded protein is CASRLNSTPRRVSGANVLTF. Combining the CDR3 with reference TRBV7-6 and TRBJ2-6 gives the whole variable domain GAGVSQSPRYKVTKRGQDVALRCDPISGHVSLYWYRQALGQGPEFLTYFNYEAQQDKSGLPNDRFSAERPEGSISTLTIQRTEQRDSAMYRCASRLNSTPRRVSGANVLTFGAGSRLTVL.

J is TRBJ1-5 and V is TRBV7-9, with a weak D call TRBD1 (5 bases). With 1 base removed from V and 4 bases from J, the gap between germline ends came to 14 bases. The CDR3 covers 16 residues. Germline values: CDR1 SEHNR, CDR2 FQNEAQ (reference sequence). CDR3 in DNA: TGTGCCAGCAGCTTAGGGGCGGGGGGGAGGAATCAGCCCCAGCATTTT. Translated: CASSLGAGGRNQPQHF.

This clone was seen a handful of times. CDR3 loop: CASSQDPRLQPQHF. The CDR3 DNA reads as TGCGCCAGCAGCCAAGATCCCAGGCTTCAGCCCCAGCATTTT. V usage is TRBV4-1 and J usage is TRBJ1-5; D remains ambiguous. This CDR3 region has 14 residues. Trimming shortened V by 0 bases and J by 6 bases, and 9 bases separated the two germline ends. Looked up from germline, CDR1 is MGHRA and CDR2 is YSYEKL.

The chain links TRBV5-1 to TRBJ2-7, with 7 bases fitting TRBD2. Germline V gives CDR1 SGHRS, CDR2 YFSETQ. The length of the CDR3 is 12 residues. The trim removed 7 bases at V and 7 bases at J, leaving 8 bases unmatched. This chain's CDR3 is CASVDPGGEQYF. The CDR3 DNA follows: TGCGCCAGCGTCGATCCGGGGGGAGAGCAGTACTTC.

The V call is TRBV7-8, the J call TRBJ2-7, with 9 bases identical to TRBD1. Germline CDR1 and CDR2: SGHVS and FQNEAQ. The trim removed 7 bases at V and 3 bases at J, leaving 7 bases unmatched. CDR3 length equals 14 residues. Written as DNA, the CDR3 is TGTGCCAGCAATGGGCGGACAGGGGACTACGAGCAGTACTTC. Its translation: CASNGRTGDYEQYF.

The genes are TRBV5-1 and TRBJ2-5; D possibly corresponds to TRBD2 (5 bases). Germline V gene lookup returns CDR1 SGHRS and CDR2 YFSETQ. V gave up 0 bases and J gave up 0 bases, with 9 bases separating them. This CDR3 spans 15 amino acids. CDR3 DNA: TGCGCCAGCAGCTTGGCGGGAACGTACCAAGAGACCCAGTACTTC. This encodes CASSLAGTYQETQYF.

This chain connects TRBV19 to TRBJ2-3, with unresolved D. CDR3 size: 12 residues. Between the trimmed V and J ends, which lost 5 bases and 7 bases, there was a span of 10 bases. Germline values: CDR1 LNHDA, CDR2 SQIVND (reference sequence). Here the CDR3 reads CASSYDEHTQYF. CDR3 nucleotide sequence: TGTGCCAGTAGTTATGATGAGCATACGCAGTATTTT.

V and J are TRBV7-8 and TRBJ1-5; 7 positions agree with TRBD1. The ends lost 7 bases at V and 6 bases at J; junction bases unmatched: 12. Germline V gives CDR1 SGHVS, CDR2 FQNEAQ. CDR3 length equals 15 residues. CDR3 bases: TGTGCCAGCAAGGTAGACAGGGTCTCAATTCAGCCCCAGCATTTT. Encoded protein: CASKVDRVSIQPQHF.

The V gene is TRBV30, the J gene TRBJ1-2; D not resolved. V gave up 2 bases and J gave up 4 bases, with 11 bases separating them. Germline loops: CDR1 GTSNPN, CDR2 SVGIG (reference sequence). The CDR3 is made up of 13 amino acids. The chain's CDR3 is CAWSFGGGYGYTF. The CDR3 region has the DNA TGTGCCTGGAGTTTTGGTGGCGGCTATGGCTACACCTTC.

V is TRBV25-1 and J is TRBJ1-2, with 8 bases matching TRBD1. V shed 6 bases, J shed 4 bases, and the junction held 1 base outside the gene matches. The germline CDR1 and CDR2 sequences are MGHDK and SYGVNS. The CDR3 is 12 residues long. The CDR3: CASRGTGYGYTF. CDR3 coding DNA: TGTGCCAGCAGAGGGACAGGCTATGGCTACACCTTC.

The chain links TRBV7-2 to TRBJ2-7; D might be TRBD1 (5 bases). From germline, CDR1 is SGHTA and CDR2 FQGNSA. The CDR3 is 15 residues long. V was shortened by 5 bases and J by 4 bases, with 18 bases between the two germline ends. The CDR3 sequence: CASSAGQGGRYEQYF. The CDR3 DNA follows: TGTGCCAGCAGCGCCGGTCAGGGCGGTAGGTACGAGCAGTACTTC.

The CDR3 DNA is TGTGCCAGCCGCCGGGACAGGGGGAGGGACGAGCAGTACTTC. This translates into CASRRDRGRDEQYF. This sequence joins TRBV5-5 and TRBJ2-7; 11 positions agree with TRBD1. The germline V gene encodes CDR1 SGHKS and CDR2 YYEKEE (reference sequence). The trim removed 7 bases at V and 5 bases at J, leaving 8 bases unmatched. The CDR3 extends over 14 amino acids.

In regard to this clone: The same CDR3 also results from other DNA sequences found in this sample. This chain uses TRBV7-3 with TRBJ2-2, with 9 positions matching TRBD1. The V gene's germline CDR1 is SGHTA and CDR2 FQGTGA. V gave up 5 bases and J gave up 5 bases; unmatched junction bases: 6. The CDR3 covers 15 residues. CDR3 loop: CASSPGTGRTGELFF. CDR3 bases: TGTGCCAGCAGCCCCGGGACAGGGCGAACCGGGGAGCTGTTTTTT.

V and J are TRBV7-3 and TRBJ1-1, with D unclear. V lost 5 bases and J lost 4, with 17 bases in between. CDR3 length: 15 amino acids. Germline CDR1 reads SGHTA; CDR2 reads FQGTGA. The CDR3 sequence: CASSPTRQAGTEAFF. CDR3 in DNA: TGTGCCAGCAGCCCTACCCGGCAGGCCGGCACTGAAGCTTTCTTT.

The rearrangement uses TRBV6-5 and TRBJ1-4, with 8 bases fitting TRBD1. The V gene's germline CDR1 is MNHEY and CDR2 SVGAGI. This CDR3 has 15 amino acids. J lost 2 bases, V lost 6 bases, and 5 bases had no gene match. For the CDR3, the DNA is TGTGCCAGCAGCCAGAGACAGGGGACTAATGAAAAACTGTTTTTT. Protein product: CASSQRQGTNEKLFF.

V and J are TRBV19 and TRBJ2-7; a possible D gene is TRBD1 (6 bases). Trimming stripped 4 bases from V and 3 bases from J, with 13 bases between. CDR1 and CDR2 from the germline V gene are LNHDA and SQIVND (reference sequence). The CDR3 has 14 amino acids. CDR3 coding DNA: TGTGCCAGTAGTAGACAGGCGTTAAACTACGAGCAGTACTTC. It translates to CASSRQALNYEQYF.

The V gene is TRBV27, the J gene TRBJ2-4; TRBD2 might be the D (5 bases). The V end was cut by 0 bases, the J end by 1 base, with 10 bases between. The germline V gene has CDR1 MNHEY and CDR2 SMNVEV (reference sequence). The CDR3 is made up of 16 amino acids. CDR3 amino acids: CASSLSFRDAKNIQYF. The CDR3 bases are TGTGCCAGCAGTTTATCCTTTCGGGATGCCAAAAACATTCAGTACTTC.